The sequence of this T cell receptor beta chain was determined in a study of CD8 T cells in Susac syndrome. Random hexamers were used to reverse transcribe an amount of 0.5 to 1 ug RNA. The amplification used immunoSEQ multiplex PCR on TCR beta CDR3; it spanned 54 Vbeta and 13 Jbeta. MiXCR was run by TCRdb on the immunoSEQ multiplex PCR reads, yielding one entry per CDR3 protein. The sample lists a few hundred thousand distinct CDR3 sequences, approximately 85% seen once, with roughly 0.1% in the top ten. This CDR3 contains 13 residues. The V gene's germline CDR1 is SQVTM and CDR2 ANQGSEA. V was pared by 5 bases and J by 10 bases, with 20 bases between. CD8+ and CD4+ T cells circulating in blood were sequenced for TCR beta.

Material for sequencing was CD8+ T cells from PBMCs. The chain combines TRBV29-1 with TRBJ1-1, with D unresolved. This receptor was taken from a human donor with multiple sclerosis. In nucleotides, the CDR3 is TGCAGCGTTTTGGTGGACTCCGTTGGCGTAGCTTTCTTT. Translating it yields CSVLVDSVGVAFF.